This TCR beta chain was obtained from a study of cytomegalovirus exposure and HLA in healthy donors. Study outcomes and limitations: One cluster of highly shared sequence variants probably arose as a sequencing artifact.

With respect to this clone: Its antigen is not known.

PCR was performed using 60 Vbeta and 13 Jbeta primers. TCRdb's copy holds only in-frame clones and misses some; the assay was immunoSEQ multiplex PCR. The profile shows some 160,000 clones, approximately 78% of them singletons. Material for sequencing was PBMCs. The clonotype was recovered from a woman aged 40 to 49 in good health and CMV-seronegative.

The CDR3 is CASEGGAYGYTF. The CDR3 DNA follows: TGTGCCAGCGAGGGGGGGGCCTATGGCTACACCTTC. The chain is built from TRBV7-9 and TRBJ1-2, with D tentatively TRBD1 (6 bases). The CDR3 has 12 residues. CDR1 SEHNR and CDR2 FQNEAQ come from the germline V gene (reference sequence). Trimming removed 8 bases from V and 4 bases from J, with 11 bases in between.